A selection of T cell receptor beta chains follows, all from one sample in a study of regulatory T cells in long-lasting Graves disease. TCRdb re-called the multiplex PCR reads through MiXCR, storing one row per CDR3 protein. The sample includes 400,000 to 550,000 distinct CDR3 sequences, about 15% of them seen just once. The data also belong to a second study, concerning T cells in Graves' hyperthyroidism and ophthalmopathy.

Sample: peripheral blood mononuclear cells (PBMCs), taken at new diagnosis, from a patient treated with antithyroid drugs. These receptors came from a woman in her late teens or twenties with Graves disease. The conserved cysteine and the conserved F or W are not part of the CDR3 here. Size values are once, few and many counts, or a class for expanded clones, and some rows have none.

V gene,J gene,clone size,CDR3 protein
TRBV11-3,TRBJ1-6,NA,ASSLVIGGGSPLH
TRBV15,TRBJ1-6,NA,ATSRDRFSVEHSPLH
TRBV5-4,TRBJ2-1,few,ASSPLASGNYNEQF
TRBV7-9,TRBJ2-1,many,ASSLALVSDNEQF
TRBV27,TRBJ2-1,many,ASIPELGLYNEQF
TRBV28,TRBJ1-1,many,ASSLDSLWNTEAF
TRBV29-1,TRBJ1-2,few,SVGLASNYGYT
TRBV19,TRBJ2-3,many,ASGLAGADTQY
TRBV19,TRBJ1-1,NA,ASSKQGAVTEAF
TRBV28,TRBJ1-1,many,ASSLWLQNTEAF
TRBV12-3/TRBV12-4,TRBJ2-7,many,ASSPAGDRNYEQY
TRBV29-1,TRBJ2-1,NA,SVFGLARTYNEQF
TRBV7-9,TRBJ2-7,NA,ASSSTGAAYEQY
TRBV20-1,TRBJ1-1,many,SARDELNWVRTNTEAF
TRBV20-1,TRBJ2-7,once,SARGTSPYERY
TRBV2,TRBJ2-7,many,ASQLAGGPHEQY
TRBV27,TRBJ1-2,NA,ASSLRNFYGYT
TRBV28,TRBJ2-4,many,ASSPPPAGGDIQY
TRBV12-3/TRBV12-4,TRBJ2-7,few,ASAPQGSYEQY
TRBV7-9,TRBJ2-1,NA,ASSRGVSGASYNEQF
TRBV2,TRBJ2-2,many,ASSRTSGRNTGELF
TRBV7-3,NA,NA,ASSLGSGDSYEQY
TRBV27,TRBJ2-7,many,ASSFGSGISYEQY
TRBV28,TRBJ2-7,many,ASSTAGTGGISYEQY
TRBV3-1,TRBJ2-7,few,ASSQESGWVYEQY
TRBV7-9,TRBJ2-2,few,ASSLGGRRNTGELF
TRBV9,TRBJ2-1,NA,ASSVEGRSYNEQF
TRBV27,TRBJ2-7,many,AAPIRSSGMVEQY
TRBV28,TRBJ1-2,NA,AAKGGLQGGYT
TRBV7-2,TRBJ1-5,NA,ASSSLPGGNQPQH
TRBV27,TRBJ2-7,NA,ASSLTGLPYEQY
TRBV6-1,TRBJ2-3,few,ASRTSANTDTQY
TRBV6-1,TRBJ2-7,NA,ASSDGTGDYEQY
TRBV7-6,TRBJ2-5,few,ASSKTGGQETQY
TRBV6-1,TRBJ1-3,few,ASTRWRNTIY
TRBV20-1,TRBJ2-7,few,SAAFGTGDYEQY
TRBV11-3,TRBJ2-1,many,ASSLDRRTYKEQF